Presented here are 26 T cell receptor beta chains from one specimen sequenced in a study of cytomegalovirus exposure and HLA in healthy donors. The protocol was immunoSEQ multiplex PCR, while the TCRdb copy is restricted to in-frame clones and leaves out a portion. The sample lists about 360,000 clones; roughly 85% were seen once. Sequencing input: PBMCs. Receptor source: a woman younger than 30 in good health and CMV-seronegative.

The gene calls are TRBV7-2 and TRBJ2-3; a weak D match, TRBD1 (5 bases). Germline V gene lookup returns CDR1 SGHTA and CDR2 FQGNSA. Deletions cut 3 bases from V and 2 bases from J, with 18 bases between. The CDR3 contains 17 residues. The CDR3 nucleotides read TGTGCCAGCAGCTTTGCTTCTGCGCAGGGCTCCACAGATACGCAGTATTTT. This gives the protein CASSFASAQGSTDTQYF.

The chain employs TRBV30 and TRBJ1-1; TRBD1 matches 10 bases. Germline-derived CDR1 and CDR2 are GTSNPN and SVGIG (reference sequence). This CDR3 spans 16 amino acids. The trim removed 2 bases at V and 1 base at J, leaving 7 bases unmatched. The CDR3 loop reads CAWSRQGATRNTEAFF. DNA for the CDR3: TGTGCCTGGAGTCGACAGGGGGCAACGAGGAACACTGAAGCTTTCTTT.

The CDR3 region has the DNA TGCGCCAGCAGCTTCGGACAGGGGGGCACCGGGGAGCTGTTTTTT. Translated: CASSFGQGGTGELFF. The genes are TRBV5-1 and TRBJ2-2; 10 bases are a match to TRBD1. CDR3 length equals 15 residues. Per germline, CDR1 SGHRS and CDR2 YFSETQ. Unmatched junction bases numbered 2, after V lost 2 bases and J lost 4 bases.

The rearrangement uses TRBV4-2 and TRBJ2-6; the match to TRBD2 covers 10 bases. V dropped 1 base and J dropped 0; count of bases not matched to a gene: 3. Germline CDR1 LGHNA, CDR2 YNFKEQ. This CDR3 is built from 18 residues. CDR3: CASSQGTSGSSGANVLTF. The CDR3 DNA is TGTGCCAGCAGCCAAGGGACTAGCGGATCCTCTGGGGCCAACGTCCTGACTTTC.

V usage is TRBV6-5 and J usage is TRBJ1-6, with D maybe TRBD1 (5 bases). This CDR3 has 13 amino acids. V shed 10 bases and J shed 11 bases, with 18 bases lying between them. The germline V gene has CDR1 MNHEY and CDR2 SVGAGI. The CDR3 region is CATSVGPSTPLHF. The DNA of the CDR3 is TGTGCCACCTCCGTGGGGCCATCGACACCCCTCCACTTT.

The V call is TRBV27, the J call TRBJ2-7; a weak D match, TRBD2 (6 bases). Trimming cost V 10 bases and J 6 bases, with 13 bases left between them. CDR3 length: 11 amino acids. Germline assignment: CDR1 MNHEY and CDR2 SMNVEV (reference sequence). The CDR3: CATSRGREQYF. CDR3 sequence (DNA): TGTGCCACCTCGCGGGGTCGCGAGCAGTACTTC.

The CDR3 spells CASKRGGTTGELFF. CDR3 DNA sequence: TGTGCCAGCAAGCGGGGGGGAACGACCGGGGAGCTGTTTTTT. This sequence joins TRBV6-6 and TRBJ2-2; 10 nucleotides agree with TRBD2. The V segment lost 7 bases and the J segment 5 bases; nucleotides outside the gene matches: 4. Looked up from germline, CDR1 is MNHNY and CDR2 is SVGAGI (reference sequence). This CDR3 is built from 14 residues.

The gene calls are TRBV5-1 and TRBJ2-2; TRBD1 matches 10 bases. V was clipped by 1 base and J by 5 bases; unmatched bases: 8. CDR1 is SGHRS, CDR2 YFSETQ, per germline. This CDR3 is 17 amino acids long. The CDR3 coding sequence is TGCGCCAGCAGCTTGTCTCCGGACAGGGGGAAAACCGGGGAGCTGTTTTTT. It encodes CASSLSPDRGKTGELFF.

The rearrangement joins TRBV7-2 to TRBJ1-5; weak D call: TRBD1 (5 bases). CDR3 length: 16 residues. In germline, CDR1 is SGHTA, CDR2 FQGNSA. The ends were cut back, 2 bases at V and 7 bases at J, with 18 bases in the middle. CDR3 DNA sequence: TGTGCCAGCAGCTTAATGGGCCTCGGGGGTGAACAGCCCCAGCATTTT. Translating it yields CASSLMGLGGEQPQHF.

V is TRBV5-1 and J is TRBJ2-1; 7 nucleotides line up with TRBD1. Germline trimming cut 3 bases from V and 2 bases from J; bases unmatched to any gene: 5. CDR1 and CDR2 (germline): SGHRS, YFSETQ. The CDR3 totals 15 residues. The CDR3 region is CASSSGGTPYNEQFF. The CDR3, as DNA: TGCGCCAGCAGCTCAGGGGGAACCCCCTACAATGAGCAGTTCTTC.

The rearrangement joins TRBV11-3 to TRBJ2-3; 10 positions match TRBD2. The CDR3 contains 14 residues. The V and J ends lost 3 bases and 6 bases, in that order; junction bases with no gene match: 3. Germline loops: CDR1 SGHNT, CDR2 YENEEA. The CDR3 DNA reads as TGTGCCAGCAGCTTTCCAGCGGGAGGGGATACGCAGTATTTT. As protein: CASSFPAGGDTQYF.

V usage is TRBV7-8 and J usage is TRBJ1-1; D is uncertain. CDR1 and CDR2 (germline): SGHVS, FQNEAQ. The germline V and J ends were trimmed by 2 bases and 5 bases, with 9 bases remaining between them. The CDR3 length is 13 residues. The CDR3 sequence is CASSLWQRTEAFF. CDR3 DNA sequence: TGTGCCAGCAGCTTATGGCAGCGGACTGAAGCTTTCTTT.

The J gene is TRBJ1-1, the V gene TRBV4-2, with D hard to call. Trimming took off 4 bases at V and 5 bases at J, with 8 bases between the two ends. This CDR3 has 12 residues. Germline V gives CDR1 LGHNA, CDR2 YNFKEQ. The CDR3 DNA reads TGTGCCAGCAGCCCAGCGGGGACTGAAGCTTTCTTT. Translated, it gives CASSPAGTEAFF.

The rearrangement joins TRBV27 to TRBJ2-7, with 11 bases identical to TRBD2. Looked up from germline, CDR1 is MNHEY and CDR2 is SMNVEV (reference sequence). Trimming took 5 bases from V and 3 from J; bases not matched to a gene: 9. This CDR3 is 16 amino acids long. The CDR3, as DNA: TGTGCCAGCAGTCCCCTCACTAGCGGGAGAGGCTACGAGCAGTACTTC. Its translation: CASSPLTSGRGYEQYF.

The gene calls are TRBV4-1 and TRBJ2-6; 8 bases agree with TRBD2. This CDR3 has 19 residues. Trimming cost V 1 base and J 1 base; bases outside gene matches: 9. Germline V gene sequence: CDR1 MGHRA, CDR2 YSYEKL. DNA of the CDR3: TGCGCCAGCAGCCAAGGTCGGGGGGGATCCCAGTCTGGGGCCAACGTCCTGACTTTC. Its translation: CASSQGRGGSQSGANVLTF.

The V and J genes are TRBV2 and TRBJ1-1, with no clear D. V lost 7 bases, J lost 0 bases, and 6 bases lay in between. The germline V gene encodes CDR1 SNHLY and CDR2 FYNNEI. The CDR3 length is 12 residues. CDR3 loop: CASTLMNTEAFF. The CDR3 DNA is TGTGCCAGCACACTGATGAACACTGAAGCTTTCTTT.

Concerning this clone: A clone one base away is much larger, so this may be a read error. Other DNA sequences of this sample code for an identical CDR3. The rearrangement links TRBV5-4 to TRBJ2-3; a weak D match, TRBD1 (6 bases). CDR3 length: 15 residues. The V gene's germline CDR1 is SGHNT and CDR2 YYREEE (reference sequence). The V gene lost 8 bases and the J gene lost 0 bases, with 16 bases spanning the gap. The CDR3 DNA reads TGTGCCAGTAGTGGGGGCTATATAAGCACAGATACGCAGTATTTT. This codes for CASSGGYISTDTQYF.

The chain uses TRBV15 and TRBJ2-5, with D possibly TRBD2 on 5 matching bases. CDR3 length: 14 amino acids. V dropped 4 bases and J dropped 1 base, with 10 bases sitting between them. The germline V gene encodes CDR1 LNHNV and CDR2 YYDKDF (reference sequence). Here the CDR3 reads CATSNRTFQETQYF. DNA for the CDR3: TGTGCCACCAGCAATAGGACTTTCCAAGAGACCCAGTACTTC.

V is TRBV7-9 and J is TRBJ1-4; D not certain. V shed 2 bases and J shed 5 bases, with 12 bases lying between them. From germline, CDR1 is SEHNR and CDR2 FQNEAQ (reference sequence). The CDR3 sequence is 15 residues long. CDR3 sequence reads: CASSLSRLANEKLFF. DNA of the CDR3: TGTGCCAGCAGCTTAAGTCGGTTAGCCAATGAAAAACTGTTTTTT.

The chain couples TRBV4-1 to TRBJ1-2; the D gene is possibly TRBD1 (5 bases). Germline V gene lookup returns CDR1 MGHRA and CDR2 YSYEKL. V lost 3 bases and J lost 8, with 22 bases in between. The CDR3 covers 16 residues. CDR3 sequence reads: CASSQLAGQGGWGYTF. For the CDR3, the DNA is TGCGCCAGCAGCCAGTTGGCAGGGCAGGGAGGATGGGGCTACACCTTC.

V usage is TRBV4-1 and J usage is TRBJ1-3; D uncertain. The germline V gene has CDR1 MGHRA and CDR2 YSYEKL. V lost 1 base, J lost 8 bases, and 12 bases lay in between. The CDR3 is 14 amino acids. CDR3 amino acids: CASSQVVVRDTIYF. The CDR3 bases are TGCGCCAGCAGCCAAGTAGTGGTCCGAGACACCATATATTTT.

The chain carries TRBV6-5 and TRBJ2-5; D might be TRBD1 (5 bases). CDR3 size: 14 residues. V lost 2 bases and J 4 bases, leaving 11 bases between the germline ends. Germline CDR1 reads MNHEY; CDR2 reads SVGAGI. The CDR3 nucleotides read TGTGCCAGCAGTTACGGGCGCAGGGTAGAGACCCAGTACTTC. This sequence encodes CASSYGRRVETQYF.

CDR3 region: CASSLSTDFGLHF. DNA for the CDR3: TGTGCCAGCAGTTTATCGACCGACTTCGGCCTCCACTTT. V gene TRBV27 combines with J gene TRBJ1-6; no clear D. Looked up from germline, CDR1 is MNHEY and CDR2 is SMNVEV (reference sequence). CDR3 length equals 13 residues. The V and J ends lost 0 bases and 15 bases respectively, with 12 bases between them.

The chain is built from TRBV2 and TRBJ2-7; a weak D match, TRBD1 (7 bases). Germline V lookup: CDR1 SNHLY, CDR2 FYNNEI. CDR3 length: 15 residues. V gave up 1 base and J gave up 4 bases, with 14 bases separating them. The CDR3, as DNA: TGTGCCAGCAGTGAAGAGACAGGGACTTTTTACGAGCAGTACTTC. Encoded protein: CASSEETGTFYEQYF.

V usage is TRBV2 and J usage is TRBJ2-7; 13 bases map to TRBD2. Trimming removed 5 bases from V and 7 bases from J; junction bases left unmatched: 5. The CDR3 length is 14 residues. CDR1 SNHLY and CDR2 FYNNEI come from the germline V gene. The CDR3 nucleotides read TGTGCCAGCAGTCCCGGGACTAGCGGGAATGAGCAGTACTTC. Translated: CASSPGTSGNEQYF. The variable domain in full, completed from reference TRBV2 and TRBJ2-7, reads EPEVTQTPSHQVTQMGQEVILRCVPISNHLYFYWYRQILGQKVEFLVSFYNNEISEKSEIFDDQFSVERPDGSNFTLKIRSTKLEDSAMYFCASSPGTSGNEQYFGPGTRLTVT.

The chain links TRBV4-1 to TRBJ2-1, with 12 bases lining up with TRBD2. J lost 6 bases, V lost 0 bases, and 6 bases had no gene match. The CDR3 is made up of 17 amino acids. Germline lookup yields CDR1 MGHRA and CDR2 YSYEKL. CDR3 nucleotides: TGCGCCAGCAGCCAAGATCGAACTAGCGGGAGGTCCAATGAGCAGTTCTTC. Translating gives CASSQDRTSGRSNEQFF.